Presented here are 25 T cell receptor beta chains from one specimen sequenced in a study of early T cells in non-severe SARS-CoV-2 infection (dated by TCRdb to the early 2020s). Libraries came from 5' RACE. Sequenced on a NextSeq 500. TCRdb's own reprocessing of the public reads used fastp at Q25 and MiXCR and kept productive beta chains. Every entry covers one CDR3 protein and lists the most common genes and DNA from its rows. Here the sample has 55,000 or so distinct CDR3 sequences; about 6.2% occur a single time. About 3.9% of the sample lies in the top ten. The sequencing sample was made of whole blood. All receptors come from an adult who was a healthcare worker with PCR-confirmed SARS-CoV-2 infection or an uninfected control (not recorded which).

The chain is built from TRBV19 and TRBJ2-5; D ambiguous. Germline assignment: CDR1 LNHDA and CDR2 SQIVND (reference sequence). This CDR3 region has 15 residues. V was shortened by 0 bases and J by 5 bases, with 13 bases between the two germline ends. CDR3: CASSIDPSRAETQYF. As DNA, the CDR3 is TGTGCCAGTAGTATAGATCCGTCTAGAGCGGAGACCCAGTACTTC.

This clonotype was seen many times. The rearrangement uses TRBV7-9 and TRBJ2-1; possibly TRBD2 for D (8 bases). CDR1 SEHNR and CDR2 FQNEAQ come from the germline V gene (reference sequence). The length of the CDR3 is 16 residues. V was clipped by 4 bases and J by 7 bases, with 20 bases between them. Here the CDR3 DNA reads TGTGCCAGCAGCTCCAACGGGCGGGGGGACAGAAATGAGCAGTTCTTC. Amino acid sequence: CASSSNGRGDRNEQFF.

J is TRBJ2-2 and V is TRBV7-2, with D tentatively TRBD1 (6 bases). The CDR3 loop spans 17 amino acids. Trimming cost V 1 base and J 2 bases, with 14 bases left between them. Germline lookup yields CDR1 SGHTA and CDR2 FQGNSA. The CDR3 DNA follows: TGTGCCAGCAGCTTAGTCCGCAGGACAGCTAACACCGGGGAGCTGTTTTTT. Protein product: CASSLVRRTANTGELFF.

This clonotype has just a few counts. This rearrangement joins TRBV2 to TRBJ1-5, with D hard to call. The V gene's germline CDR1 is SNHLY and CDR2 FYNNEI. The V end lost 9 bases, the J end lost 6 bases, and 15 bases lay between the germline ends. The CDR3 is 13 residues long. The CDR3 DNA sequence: TGTGCCAGTAATCAGGCAGCGTTTCAGCCCCAGCATTTT. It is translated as CASNQAAFQPQHF.

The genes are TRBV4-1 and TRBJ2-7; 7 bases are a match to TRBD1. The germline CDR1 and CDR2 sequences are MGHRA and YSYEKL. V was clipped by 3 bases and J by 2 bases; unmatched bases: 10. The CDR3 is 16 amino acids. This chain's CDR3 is CASSQGMDRNPYEQYF. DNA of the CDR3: TGCGCCAGCAGCCAGGGGATGGACAGGAATCCCTACGAGCAGTACTTC.

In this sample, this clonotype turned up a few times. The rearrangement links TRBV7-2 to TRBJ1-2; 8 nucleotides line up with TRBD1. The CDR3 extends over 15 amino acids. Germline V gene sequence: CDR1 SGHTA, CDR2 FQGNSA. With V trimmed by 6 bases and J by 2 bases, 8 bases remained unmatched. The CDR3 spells CASSNMAGGNYGYTF. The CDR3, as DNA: TGTGCCAGCAGTAATATGGCAGGGGGCAACTATGGCTACACCTTC.

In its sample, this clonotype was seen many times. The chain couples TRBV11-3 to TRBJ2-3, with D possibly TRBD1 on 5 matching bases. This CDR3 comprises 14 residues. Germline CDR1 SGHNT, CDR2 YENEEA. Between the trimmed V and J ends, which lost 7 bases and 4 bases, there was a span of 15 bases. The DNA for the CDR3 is TGTGCCAGCACCCCATTGGCAGGGTCAGATACGCAGTATTTT. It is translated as CASTPLAGSDTQYF. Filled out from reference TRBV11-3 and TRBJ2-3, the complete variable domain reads EAGVVQSPRYKIIEKKQPVAFWCNPISGHNTLYWYLQNLGQGPELLIRYENEEAVDDSQLPKDRFSAERLKGVDSTLKIQPAELGDSAVYLCASTPLAGSDTQYFGPGTRLTVL.

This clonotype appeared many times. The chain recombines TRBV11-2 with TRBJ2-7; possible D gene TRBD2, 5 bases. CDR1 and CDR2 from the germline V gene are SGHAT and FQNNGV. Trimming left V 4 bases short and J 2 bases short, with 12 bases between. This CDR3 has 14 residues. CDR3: CASSSEVSTYEQYF. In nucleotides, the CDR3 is TGTGCCAGCAGCTCGGAGGTATCAACCTACGAGCAGTACTTC.

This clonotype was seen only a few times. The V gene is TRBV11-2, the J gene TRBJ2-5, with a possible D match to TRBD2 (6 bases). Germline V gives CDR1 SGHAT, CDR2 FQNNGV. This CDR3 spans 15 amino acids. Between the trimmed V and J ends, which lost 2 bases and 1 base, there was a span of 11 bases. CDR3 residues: CASSLLGGVQETQYF. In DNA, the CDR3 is TGTGCCAGCAGCTTACTCGGGGGAGTCCAAGAGACCCAGTACTTC.

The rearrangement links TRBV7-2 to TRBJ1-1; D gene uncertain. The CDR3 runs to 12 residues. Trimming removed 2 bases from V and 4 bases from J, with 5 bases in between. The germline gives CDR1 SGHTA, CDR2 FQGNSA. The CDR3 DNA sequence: TGTGCCAGCAGCTTATACCCCACTGAAGCTTTCTTT. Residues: CASSLYPTEAFF.

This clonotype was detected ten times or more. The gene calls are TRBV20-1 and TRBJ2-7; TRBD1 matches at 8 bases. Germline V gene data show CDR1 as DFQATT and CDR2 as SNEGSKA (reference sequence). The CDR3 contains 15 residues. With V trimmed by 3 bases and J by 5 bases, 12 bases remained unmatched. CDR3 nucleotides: TGCAGTGCTAGGCGCACAGGGGGAAGTTGGCACGAGCAGTACTTC. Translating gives CSARRTGGSWHEQYF.

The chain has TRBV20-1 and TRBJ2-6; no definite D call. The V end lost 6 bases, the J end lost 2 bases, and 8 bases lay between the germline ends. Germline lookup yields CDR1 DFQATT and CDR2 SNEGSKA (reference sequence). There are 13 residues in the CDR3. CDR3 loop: CSAFEAGANVLTF. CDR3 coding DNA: TGCAGTGCCTTTGAGGCTGGGGCCAACGTCCTGACTTTC.

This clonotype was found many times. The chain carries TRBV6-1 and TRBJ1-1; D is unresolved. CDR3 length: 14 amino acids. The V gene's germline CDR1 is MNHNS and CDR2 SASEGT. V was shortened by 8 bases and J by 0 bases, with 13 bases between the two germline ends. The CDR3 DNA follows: TGTGCCAGCGTTACCGGAGGAATGAACACTGAAGCTTTCTTT. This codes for CASVTGGMNTEAFF.

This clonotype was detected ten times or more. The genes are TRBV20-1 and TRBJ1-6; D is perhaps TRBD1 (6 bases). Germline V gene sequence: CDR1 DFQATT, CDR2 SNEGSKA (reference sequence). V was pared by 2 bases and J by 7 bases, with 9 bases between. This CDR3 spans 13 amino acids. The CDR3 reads CSARWTANSPLHF. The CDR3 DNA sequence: TGCAGTGCTAGATGGACAGCGAATTCACCCCTCCACTTT.

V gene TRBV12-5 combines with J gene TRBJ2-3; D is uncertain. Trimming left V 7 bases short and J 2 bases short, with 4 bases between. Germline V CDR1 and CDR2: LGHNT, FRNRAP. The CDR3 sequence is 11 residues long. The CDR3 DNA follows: TGTGCTAGTGCCCTCACAGATACGCAGTATTTT. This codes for CASALTDTQYF. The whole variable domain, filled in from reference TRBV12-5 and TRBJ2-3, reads DARVTQTPRHKVTEMGQEVTMRCQPILGHNTVFWYRQTMMQGLELLAYFRNRAPLDDSGMPKDRFSAEMPDATLATLKIQPSEPRDSAVYFCASALTDTQYFGPGTRLTVL.

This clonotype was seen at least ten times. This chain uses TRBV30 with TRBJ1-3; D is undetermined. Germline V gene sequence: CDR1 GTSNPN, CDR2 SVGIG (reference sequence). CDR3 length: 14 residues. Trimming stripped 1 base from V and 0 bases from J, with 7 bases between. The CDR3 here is CAWSADFSGNTIYF. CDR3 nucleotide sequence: TGTGCCTGGAGTGCCGACTTCTCTGGAAACACCATATATTTT.

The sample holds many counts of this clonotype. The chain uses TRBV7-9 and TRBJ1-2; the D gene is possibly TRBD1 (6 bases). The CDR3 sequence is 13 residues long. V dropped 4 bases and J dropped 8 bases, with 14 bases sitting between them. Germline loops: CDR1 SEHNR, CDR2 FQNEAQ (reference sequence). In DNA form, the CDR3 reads TGTGCCAGCAGCTCAAGAGGGGGGCGAGGCTACACCTTC. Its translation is CASSSRGGRGYTF.

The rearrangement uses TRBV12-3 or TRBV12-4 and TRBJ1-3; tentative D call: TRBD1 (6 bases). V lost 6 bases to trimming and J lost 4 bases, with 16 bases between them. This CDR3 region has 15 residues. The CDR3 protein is CASSQRGGSGNTIYF. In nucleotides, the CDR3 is TGTGCCAGCAGCCAAAGAGGGGGATCGGGAAACACCATATATTTT.

The CDR3 DNA is TGTGCCGCCGGACAGGTCTGGTATAGCAATCAGCCCCAGCATTTT. This encodes CAAGQVWYSNQPQHF. This chain connects TRBV28 to TRBJ1-5; 7 bases fit TRBD1. The germline V gene has CDR1 MDHEN and CDR2 SYDVKM. With 11 bases clipped from V and 0 bases from J, the junction kept 10 bases outside the gene matches. The CDR3 contains 15 residues.

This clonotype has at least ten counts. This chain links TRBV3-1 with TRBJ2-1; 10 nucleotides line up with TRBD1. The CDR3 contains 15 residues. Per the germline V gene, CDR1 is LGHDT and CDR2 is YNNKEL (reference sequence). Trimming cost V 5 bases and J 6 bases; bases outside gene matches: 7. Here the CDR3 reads CASSDIRTGGNEQFF. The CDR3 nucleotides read TGTGCCAGCAGCGATATTCGGACAGGGGGCAATGAGCAGTTCTTC.

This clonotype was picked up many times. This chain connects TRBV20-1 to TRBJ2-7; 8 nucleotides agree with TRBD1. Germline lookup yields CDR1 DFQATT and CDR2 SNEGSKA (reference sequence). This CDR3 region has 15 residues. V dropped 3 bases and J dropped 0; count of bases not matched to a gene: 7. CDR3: CSARPGQASSYEQYF. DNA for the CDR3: TGCAGTGCTAGGCCGGGACAGGCGAGCTCCTACGAGCAGTACTTC.

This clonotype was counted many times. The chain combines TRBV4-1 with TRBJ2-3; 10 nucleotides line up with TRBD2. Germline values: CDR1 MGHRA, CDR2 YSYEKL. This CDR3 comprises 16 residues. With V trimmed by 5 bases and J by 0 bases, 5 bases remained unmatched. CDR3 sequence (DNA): TGCGCCAGCAGCGACGGACTAGCGGCTAGCACAGATACGCAGTATTTT. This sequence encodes CASSDGLAASTDTQYF.

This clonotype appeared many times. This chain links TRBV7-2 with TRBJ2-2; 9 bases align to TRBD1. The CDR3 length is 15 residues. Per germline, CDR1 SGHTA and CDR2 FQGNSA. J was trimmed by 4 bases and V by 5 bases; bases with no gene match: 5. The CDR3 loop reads CASSGQGLSTGELFF. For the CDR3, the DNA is TGTGCCAGCAGCGGACAGGGGCTCAGCACCGGGGAGCTGTTTTTT.

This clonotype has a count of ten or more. CDR3 loop: CASSQGYRANYGYTF. The CDR3 DNA follows: TGTGCCAGCAGCCAAGGGTACAGGGCCAACTATGGCTACACCTTC. V gene TRBV4-2 combines with J gene TRBJ1-2; D perhaps matches TRBD1 (6 bases). The length of the CDR3 is 15 residues. Trimming left V 1 base short and J 2 bases short, with 11 bases between. CDR1 LGHNA and CDR2 YNFKEQ come from the germline V gene.

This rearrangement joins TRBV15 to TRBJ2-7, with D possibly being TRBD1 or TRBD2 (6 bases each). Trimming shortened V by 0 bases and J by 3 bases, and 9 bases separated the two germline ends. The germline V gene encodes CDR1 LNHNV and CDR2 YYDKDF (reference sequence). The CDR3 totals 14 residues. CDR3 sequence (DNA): TGTGCCACCAGCAGAGAAGGGGGAGGCTACGAGCAGTACTTC. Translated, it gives CATSREGGGYEQYF.